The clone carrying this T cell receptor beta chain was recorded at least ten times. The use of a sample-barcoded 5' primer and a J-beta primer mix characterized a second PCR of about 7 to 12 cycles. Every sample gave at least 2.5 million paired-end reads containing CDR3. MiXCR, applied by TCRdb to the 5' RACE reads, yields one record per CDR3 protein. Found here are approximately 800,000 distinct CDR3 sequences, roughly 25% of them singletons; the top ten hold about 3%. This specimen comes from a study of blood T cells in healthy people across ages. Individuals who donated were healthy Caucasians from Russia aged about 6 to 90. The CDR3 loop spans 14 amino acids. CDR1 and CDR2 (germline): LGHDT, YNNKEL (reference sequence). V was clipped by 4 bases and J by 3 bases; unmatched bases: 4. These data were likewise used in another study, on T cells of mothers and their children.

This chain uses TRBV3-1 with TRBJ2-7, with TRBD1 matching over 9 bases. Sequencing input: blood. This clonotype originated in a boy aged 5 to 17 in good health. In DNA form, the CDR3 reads TGTGCCAGCAGCCCCGGACAGGGGCTCTACGAGCAGTACTTC. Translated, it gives CASSPGQGLYEQYF.